This T cell receptor beta chain was retrieved from a study of Tregs in tolerant kidney transplant recipients. Study results and limitations: No direct test of biological reproducibility was done here.

The protocol was immunoSEQ multiplex PCR, while the TCRdb copy is restricted to in-frame clones and leaves out a portion. The table has 14,000 to 15,000 clones, around 80% seen once. CDR1 and CDR2 (germline): MNHEY, SMNVEV (reference sequence). There are 13 residues in the CDR3. Between the trimmed V and J ends, which lost 5 bases and 4 bases, there was a span of 11 bases. A note on this clone: Its specificity is unknown.

The V gene is TRBV27, the J gene TRBJ1-1, with D perhaps TRBD1 (6 bases). Sequences were derived from Tregs from blood, sampled before the transplant. This TCR was recovered from a human donor who received a combined kidney and bone marrow transplant. CDR3 protein: CASSRGGGTEAFF. CDR3 in DNA: TGTGCCAGCAGTCGAGGGGGGGGCACTGAAGCTTTCTTT.